The rows below give T cell receptor beta chains drawn from one sample of a study of regulatory T cells in long-lasting Graves disease. Each CDR3 protein gets one entry after TCRdb re-called the multiplex PCR reads with MiXCR. The sample lists 500,000 to 700,000 distinct CDR3 sequences; 25% to 30% were seen once. This material consisted of peripheral blood mononuclear cells (PBMCs), taken when the disease was refractory, from a patient treated with antithyroid drugs. These receptors were taken from a female donor with Graves disease. Each CDR3 is given with its conserved first and last residue. A D gene is named only where the DNA matches it firmly. Clone size, where shown, is once, few, many, or a class for clones that have expanded.

J: TRBJ1-1
D: NA
size: NA
V: TRBV9
CDR3: CASSVNSGSPNTEAFF
DNA: TGTGCCAGCAGCGTTAACTCAGGGAGCCCGAACACTGAAGCTTTCTTT

J: TRBJ1-1
D: NA
size: NA
V: TRBV11-2
CDR3: CASSSEMNTEAFF
DNA: TGTGCCAGCAGCTCAGAAATGAACACTGAAGCTTTCTTT

J: TRBJ2-7
D: TRBD1
size: NA
V: TRBV7-9
CDR3: CASSPSGQVDYEQYF
DNA: TGTGCCAGCAGCCCCTCGGGACAGGTCGACTACGAGCAGTACTTC

J: TRBJ2-7
D: TRBD2
size: NA
V: TRBV27
CDR3: CANGLAGPGTYEQYF
DNA: TGTGCCAACGGACTAGCGGGACCAGGTACCTACGAGCAGTACTTC

J: TRBJ2-3
D: NA
size: NA
V: TRBV2
CDR3: CASRLATSTDTQYF
DNA: TGTGCCAGCAGGCTAGCGACTAGCACAGATACGCAGTATTTT

J: TRBJ2-5
D: NA
size: NA
V: TRBV19
CDR3: CASSIHGPGGGETQYF
DNA: TGTGCCAGTAGTATCCATGGGCCCGGCGGAGGGGAGACCCAGTACTTC

J: TRBJ1-5
D: NA
size: NA
V: TRBV3-1
CDR3: CASSPQGSANQPQHF
DNA: TGTGCCAGCAGCCCTCAGGGTTCCGCCAATCAGCCCCAGCATTTT

J: TRBJ2-7
D: NA
size: few
V: TRBV12-5
CDR3: CASGLVGGSDEQYF
DNA: TGTGCTAGTGGTTTGGTAGGCGGGTCCGACGAGCAGTACTTC

J: TRBJ1-3
D: NA
size: NA
V: TRBV15
CDR3: CATSRDVGAGNTIYF
DNA: TGTGCCACCAGCAGAGATGTCGGGGCTGGAAACACCATATATTTT

J: TRBJ2-7
D: NA
size: NA
V: TRBV11-2
CDR3: CASSLGQGWVYEQYF
DNA: TGTGCCAGCAGCTTAGGGCAGGGGTGGGTCTACGAGCAGTACTTC

J: TRBJ2-2
D: TRBD1
size: few
V: TRBV5-1
CDR3: CASSIGTGSTGELFF
DNA: TGCGCCAGCAGCATTGGGACAGGGTCCACCGGGGAGCTGTTTTTT

J: TRBJ1-4
D: NA
size: few
V: TRBV7-9
CDR3: CASSLGGGKEEKLFF
DNA: TGTGCCAGCAGCTTAGGCGGAGGGAAAGAGGAAAAACTGTTTTTT

J: TRBJ1-2
D: NA
size: few
V: TRBV6-5
CDR3: CASSYSLGSYGYTF
DNA: TGTGCCAGCAGTTACTCGCTGGGTAGCTATGGCTACACCTTC

J: TRBJ1-4
D: NA
size: few
V: TRBV30
CDR3: CAWSARSAGAGGKLFF
DNA: TGTGCCTGGAGTGCTCGGTCTGCGGGGGCGGGTGGAAAACTGTTTTTT

J: TRBJ2-1
D: NA
size: few
V: TRBV14
CDR3: CASTGVEGYNEQFF
DNA: TGTGCCAGCACCGGCGTTGAGGGATACAATGAGCAGTTCTTC

J: TRBJ1-2
D: TRBD1
size: NA
V: TRBV5-1
CDR3: CASSLVARGRNGYTF
DNA: TGCGCCAGCAGCTTGGTGGCCAGGGGGCGGAATGGCTACACCTTC

J: TRBJ1-5
D: TRBD1
size: many
V: TRBV12-3/TRBV12-4
CDR3: CASSPSDRGNQPQHF
DNA: TGTGCCAGCAGTCCCTCCGACAGGGGCAATCAGCCCCAGCATTTT

J: TRBJ1-1
D: TRBD1
size: once
V: TRBV13
CDR3: CASSLDVGQGFPEAFF
DNA: TGTGCCAGCAGCTTAGACGTTGGACAGGGGTTCCCTGAAGCTTTCTTT

J: TRBJ1-2
D: TRBD1
size: many
V: TRBV2
CDR3: CASSEAHVRGGGGYTF
DNA: TGTGCCAGCAGTGAAGCGCACGTAAGAGGGGGCGGCGGCTACACCTTC

J: TRBJ1-5
D: NA
size: NA
V: TRBV20-1
CDR3: CSARRTQGINQPQHF
DNA: TGCAGTGCTAGGAGGACCCAAGGAATCAATCAGCCCCAGCATTTT

J: TRBJ1-1
D: TRBD1
size: NA
V: TRBV5-1
CDR3: CASSPGTAYSAEAFF
DNA: TGCGCCAGCAGCCCTGGGACAGCCTACAGCGCTGAAGCTTTCTTT

J: TRBJ2-7
D: TRBD1
size: NA
V: TRBV5-1
CDR3: CASGTGGGDEQYF
DNA: TGCGCCAGCGGGACAGGGGGCGGGGACGAGCAGTACTTC

J: TRBJ2-1
D: NA
size: NA
V: TRBV28
CDR3: CASSRRTANSYNEQFF
DNA: TGCGCCAGCAGCCGAAGGACAGCCAACTCCTACAATGAGCAGTTCTTC

J: TRBJ1-5
D: NA
size: NA
V: TRBV19
CDR3: CASMTENQPQHF
DNA: TGTGCCAGTATGACAGAGAATCAGCCCCAGCATTTT

J: TRBJ2-1
D: TRBD1
size: NA
V: TRBV11-1
CDR3: CASSLGDRVGNEQFF
DNA: TGTGCCAGCAGCTTAGGGGACAGGGTCGGCAATGAGCAGTTCTTC

J: TRBJ1-2
D: TRBD1
size: many
V: TRBV28
CDR3: CASSSLLIDRGDYGYTF
DNA: TGTGCCAGCAGTTCCCTATTAATCGACAGGGGTGACTATGGCTACACCTTC

J: TRBJ1-4
D: TRBD1
size: NA
V: TRBV19
CDR3: CATRTGGLVEKLFF
DNA: TGTGCCACCAGAACAGGGGGCTTAGTAGAAAAACTGTTTTTT

J: TRBJ2-5
D: NA
size: NA
V: TRBV7-9
CDR3: CASSSQVMGILETQYF
DNA: TGTGCCAGCAGCTCCCAGGTCATGGGGATCCTGGAGACCCAGTACTTC

J: TRBJ2-2
D: NA
size: few
V: TRBV6-1
CDR3: CASRKDRLNTGELFF
DNA: TGTGCCAGCAGGAAAGACAGATTGAACACCGGGGAGCTGTTTTTT

J: TRBJ1-5
D: NA
size: NA
V: TRBV12-3/TRBV12-4
CDR3: CASSLRGSWNQPQHF
DNA: TGTGCCAGCAGTTTACGGGGGAGCTGGAATCAGCCCCAGCATTTT

J: TRBJ2-5
D: NA
size: few
V: TRBV5-1
CDR3: CASSLGKETQYF
DNA: TGCGCCAGCAGCCTGGGGAAAGAGACCCAGTACTTC

J: TRBJ1-1
D: NA
size: few
V: TRBV11-2
CDR3: CASSLGGIGTEAFF
DNA: TGTGCCAGCAGCTTAGGGGGGATAGGCACTGAAGCTTTCTTT

J: TRBJ2-5
D: NA
size: many
V: TRBV12-3/TRBV12-4
CDR3: CASMQGRRETQYF
DNA: TGTGCCAGCATGCAGGGAAGGAGAGAGACCCAGTACTTC

J: TRBJ2-5
D: NA
size: many
V: TRBV11-2
CDR3: CASSFWNSEETQYF
DNA: TGTGCCAGCAGCTTTTGGAACTCCGAAGAGACCCAGTACTTC

J: TRBJ2-2
D: TRBD2
size: NA
V: TRBV4-1
CDR3: CASRPTGTSGRAAGELFF
DNA: TGCGCCAGCAGACCTACCGGGACTAGCGGGAGGGCCGCCGGGGAGCTGTTTTTT

J: TRBJ1-2
D: NA
size: many
V: TRBV28
CDR3: CASRGGSYGYTF
DNA: TGTGCCAGCAGGGGGGGGTCGTATGGCTACACCTTC

J: TRBJ2-2
D: TRBD2
size: NA
V: TRBV3-1
CDR3: CASSVRLAGVTGELFF
DNA: TGTGCCAGCAGCGTCCGACTAGCGGGAGTCACCGGGGAGCTGTTTTTT

J: TRBJ2-4
D: TRBD1
size: few
V: TRBV28
CDR3: CASSSGTGKNIQYF
DNA: TGTGCCAGCAGTTCCGGGACAGGGAAAAACATTCAGTACTTC

J: TRBJ1-2
D: NA
size: NA
V: TRBV24-1
CDR3: CATSDQTTHDIYGYTF
DNA: TGTGCCACCAGTGACCAAACTACTCATGACATTTATGGCTACACCTTC

J: TRBJ2-3
D: TRBD2
size: NA
V: TRBV20-1
CDR3: CSARRLAGGGTDTQYF
DNA: TGCAGTGCTAGGCGACTAGCGGGAGGGGGTACAGATACGCAGTATTTT

J: TRBJ1-2
D: NA
size: NA
V: TRBV19
CDR3: CASTLWAGYGYTF
DNA: TGTGCCAGTACCCTATGGGCAGGCTATGGCTACACCTTC

J: TRBJ1-1
D: NA
size: NA
V: TRBV20-1
CDR3: CSAKRGGLGAFF
DNA: TGCAGTGCTAAGCGCGGGGGTCTAGGAGCTTTCTTT

J: TRBJ1-5
D: NA
size: many
V: TRBV2
CDR3: CASSETENQPQHF
DNA: TGTGCCAGCAGTGAAACTGAGAATCAGCCCCAGCATTTT

J: TRBJ2-2
D: NA
size: NA
V: TRBV12-3/TRBV12-4
CDR3: CASRSRSQGPGELFF
DNA: TGTGCCAGCAGGTCGCGATCTCAAGGCCCCGGGGAGCTGTTTTTT

J: TRBJ1-5
D: NA
size: few
V: TRBV15
CDR3: CATSRDFTNQPQHF
DNA: TGTGCCACCAGCAGAGATTTCACGAATCAGCCCCAGCATTTT

J: TRBJ2-2
D: NA
size: few
V: TRBV7-3
CDR3: CASSLMRGAGNTGELFF
DNA: TGTGCCAGCAGCTTAATGCGTGGGGCAGGGAACACCGGGGAGCTGTTTTTT

J: TRBJ1-2
D: NA
size: NA
V: TRBV19
CDR3: CASKPTRQTFYGYTF
DNA: TGTGCCAGTAAGCCTACAAGACAGACTTTCTATGGCTACACCTTC

J: TRBJ2-7
D: TRBD2
size: NA
V: TRBV5-4
CDR3: CASSRNLAETYEQYF
DNA: TGTGCCAGCAGCAGGAACCTAGCGGAGACCTACGAGCAGTACTTC

J: TRBJ1-2
D: TRBD1
size: many
V: TRBV2
CDR3: CASGQAIPGYTF
DNA: TGTGCCAGCGGACAGGCCATACCCGGCTACACCTTC

J: TRBJ2-5
D: NA
size: NA
V: TRBV5-1
CDR3: CASRRELGTSRWETQYF
DNA: TGCGCCAGCAGGAGGGAGCTGGGGACCTCTCGTTGGGAGACCCAGTACTTC

J: TRBJ1-2
D: NA
size: NA
V: TRBV7-2
CDR3: CASSLGRRNGYTF
DNA: TGTGCCAGCAGCTTAGGAAGAAGAAATGGCTACACCTTC